Each of the 11 T cell receptor beta chains below was sequenced from the same sample in a study of OX40 agonist ivuxolimab in advanced cancers. The data were produced by immunoSEQ multiplex PCR, yet TCRdb's version contains in-frame clones alone and is incomplete. This sample yields fewer than 65,000 clones, of which about 90% are seen a single time; roughly 4% belongs to the top ten. This specimen consisted of CD4+ or CD8+ T cells sorted from blood, obtained in a trial of the OX40 agonist ivuxolimab. Receptors were obtained from an adult with an advanced solid tumor such as melanoma, head and neck, liver or kidney cancer.

The chain uses TRBV5-1 and TRBJ2-1, with D possibly TRBD2 on 5 matching bases. This CDR3 spans 11 amino acids. Germline assignment: CDR1 SGHRS and CDR2 YFSETQ. V was cut by 2 bases and J by 10 bases, with 7 bases left in between. CDR3: CASSFGMEQFF. The DNA for the CDR3 is TGCGCCAGCAGCTTCGGGATGGAGCAGTTCTTC.

The chain employs TRBV4-1 and TRBJ1-5; 11 bases map to TRBD1. The CDR3 totals 18 residues. With V trimmed by 4 bases and J by 5 bases, 13 bases remained unmatched. Germline V CDR1 and CDR2: MGHRA, YSYEKL. The CDR3, as DNA: TGCGCCAGCAGCCTCCTAGTCCCCGGACAGGGGGCACATCAGCCCCAGCATTTT. This encodes CASSLLVPGQGAHQPQHF.

This chain joins TRBV5-6 and TRBJ1-1; D perhaps matches TRBD1 (6 bases). CDR1 SGHDT and CDR2 YYEEEE come from the germline V gene. V lost 2 bases and J 2 bases, leaving 13 bases between the germline ends. This CDR3 has 15 residues. The CDR3 protein is CASSLGGLGNTEAFF. The DNA for the CDR3 is TGTGCCAGCAGCTTAGGGGGTCTCGGAAACACTGAAGCTTTCTTT. Looking up the rest from reference TRBV5-6 and TRBJ1-1 gives the full variable domain: DAGVTQSPTHLIKTRGQQVTLRCSPKSGHDTVSWYQQALGQGPQFIFQYYEEEERQRGNFPDRFSGHQFPNYSSELNVNALLLGDSALYLCASSLGGLGNTEAFFGQGTRLTVV.

This chain uses TRBV7-3 with TRBJ2-3; no clear D gene. The germline V gene has CDR1 SGHTA and CDR2 FQGTGA. Trimming pared 5 bases from V and 4 bases from J, leaving 10 bases between. The CDR3 consists of 13 residues. The CDR3 DNA sequence: TGTGCCAGCAGCCTCGAGAGATCAGATACGCAGTATTTT. This sequence encodes CASSLERSDTQYF.

V is TRBV27 and J is TRBJ1-3; possibly TRBD1 for D (6 bases). Between the trimmed V and J ends, which lost 3 bases and 8 bases, there was a span of 11 bases. CDR3 length equals 13 residues. CDR1 is MNHEY, CDR2 SMNVEV, per germline (reference sequence). Here the CDR3 reads CASSFEGGDTIYF. The CDR3 DNA sequence: TGTGCCAGCAGTTTCGAAGGGGGAGACACCATATATTTT.

The chain is built from TRBV2 and TRBJ1-1; maybe TRBD1 (6 bases). This CDR3 spans 16 amino acids. Trimming removed 4 bases from V and 0 bases from J, with 15 bases in between. Germline V lookup: CDR1 SNHLY, CDR2 FYNNEI. The CDR3 loop is CASSGDRGQMNTEAFF. The CDR3, as DNA: TGTGCCAGCAGTGGGGACCGAGGACAGATGAACACTGAAGCTTTCTTT.

This chain connects TRBV9 to TRBJ2-2, with D perhaps TRBD1 (7 bases). The CDR3 has 16 amino acids. V was shortened by 4 bases and J by 6 bases, with 19 bases between the two germline ends. Per germline, CDR1 SGDLS and CDR2 YYNGEE. The CDR3 DNA is TGTGCCAGCAGCTCCCGACAGGGAGGTTTGGCCGGGGAGCTGTTTTTT. It yields the protein CASSSRQGGLAGELFF.

This chain uses TRBV7-9 with TRBJ2-5; D is ambiguous. The V end lost 2 bases, the J end lost 5 bases, and 9 bases lay between the germline ends. Germline V lookup: CDR1 SEHNR, CDR2 FQNEAQ (reference sequence). The CDR3 is 13 amino acids. The CDR3 nucleotides read TGTGCCAGCAGCTTACTACCACGGGAGACCCAGTACTTC. Translation: CASSLLPRETQYF.

The chain links TRBV27 to TRBJ2-7, with D possibly TRBD1 on 5 matching bases. The CDR3 contains 13 residues. Germline V gene sequence: CDR1 MNHEY, CDR2 SMNVEV (reference sequence). With 2 bases removed from V and 3 bases from J, the gap between germline ends came to 8 bases. As DNA, the CDR3 is TGTGCCAGCAGTTTAGCCAGGGACTACGAGCAGTACGTC. Protein sequence: CASSLARDYEQYV.

V and J are TRBV7-8 and TRBJ1-3; the D is unclear. Germline CDR1 reads SGHVS; CDR2 reads FQNEAQ. This CDR3 comprises 14 residues. V gave up 4 bases and J gave up 4 bases, with 11 bases separating them. The CDR3 here is CASSSRTDGNTIYF. CDR3 nucleotide sequence: TGTGCCAGCAGCTCTCGGACGGACGGAAACACCATATATTTT.

The chain combines TRBV11-2 with TRBJ2-5; no clear D. This CDR3 comprises 16 residues. Germline loops: CDR1 SGHAT, CDR2 FQNNGV. Trimming shortened V by 1 base and J by 4 bases, and 16 bases separated the two germline ends. The CDR3 DNA reads TGTGCCAGCAGCTTAGGCGATAACCCCAGACGAGAGACCCAGTACTTC. It codes for CASSLGDNPRRETQYF.